This T cell receptor (beta chain) was captured by sequencing in a study of blood T cell repertoires in COVID-19. Turning to the study itself: Whether acute or convalescent, the COVID-19 samples came from the United States, Italy and Spain. T cells, B-cell-depleted T cells, or PBMCs supplied cDNA or gDNA.

Methods used by the authors: Estimates of nucleated cell counts were drawn from the amplification of reference gene primers. Using immunoSEQ multiplex PCR, the repertoire was profiled, and TCRdb retains in-frame clones only, with some absent. Clone size and the V and J calls come from that table; the DNA yielded D and trimming. The data show roughly 120,000 clones, over 75% seen once. J lost 4 bases, V lost 3 bases, and 1 base had no gene match. The CDR3 has 13 amino acids. Germline V gives CDR1 DFQATT, CDR2 SNEGSKA (reference sequence). This TCR derives from a woman older than 75 with active or convalescent COVID-19. Sequenced: peripheral blood. This chain connects TRBV20-1 to TRBJ2-2, with 8 bases aligning to TRBD2. The CDR3 spells CSASSGTTGELFF. The DNA of the CDR3 is TGCAGTGCTAGTAGCGGGACCACCGGGGAGCTGTTTTTT.